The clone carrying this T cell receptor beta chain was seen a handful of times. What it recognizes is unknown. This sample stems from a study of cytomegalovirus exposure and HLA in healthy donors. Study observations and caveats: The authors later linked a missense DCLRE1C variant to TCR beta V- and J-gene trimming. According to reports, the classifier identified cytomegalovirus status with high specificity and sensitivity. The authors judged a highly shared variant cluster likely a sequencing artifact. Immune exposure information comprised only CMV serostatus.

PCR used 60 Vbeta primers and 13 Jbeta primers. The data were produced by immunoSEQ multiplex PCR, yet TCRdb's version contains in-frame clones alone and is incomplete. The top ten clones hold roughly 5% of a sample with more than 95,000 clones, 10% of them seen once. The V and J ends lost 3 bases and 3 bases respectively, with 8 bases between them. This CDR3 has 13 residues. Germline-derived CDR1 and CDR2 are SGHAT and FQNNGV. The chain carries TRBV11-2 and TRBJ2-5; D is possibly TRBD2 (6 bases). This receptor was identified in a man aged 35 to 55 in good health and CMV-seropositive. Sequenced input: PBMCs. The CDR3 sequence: CASSLGGKETQYF. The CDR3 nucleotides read TGTGCCAGCAGCTTGGGCGGGAAAGAGACCCAGTACTTC.